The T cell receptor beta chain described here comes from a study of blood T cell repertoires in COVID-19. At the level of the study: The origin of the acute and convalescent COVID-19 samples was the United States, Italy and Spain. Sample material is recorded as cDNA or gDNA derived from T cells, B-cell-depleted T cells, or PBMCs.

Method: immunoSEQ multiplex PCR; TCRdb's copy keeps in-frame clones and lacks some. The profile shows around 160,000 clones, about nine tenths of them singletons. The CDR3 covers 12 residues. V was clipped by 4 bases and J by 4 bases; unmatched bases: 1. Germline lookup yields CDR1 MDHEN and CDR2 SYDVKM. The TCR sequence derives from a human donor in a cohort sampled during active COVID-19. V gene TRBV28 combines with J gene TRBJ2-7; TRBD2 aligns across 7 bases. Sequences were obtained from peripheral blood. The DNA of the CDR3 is TGTGCCAGCAGTTCCGGGGGGTACGAGCAGTACTTC. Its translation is CASSSGGYEQYF.